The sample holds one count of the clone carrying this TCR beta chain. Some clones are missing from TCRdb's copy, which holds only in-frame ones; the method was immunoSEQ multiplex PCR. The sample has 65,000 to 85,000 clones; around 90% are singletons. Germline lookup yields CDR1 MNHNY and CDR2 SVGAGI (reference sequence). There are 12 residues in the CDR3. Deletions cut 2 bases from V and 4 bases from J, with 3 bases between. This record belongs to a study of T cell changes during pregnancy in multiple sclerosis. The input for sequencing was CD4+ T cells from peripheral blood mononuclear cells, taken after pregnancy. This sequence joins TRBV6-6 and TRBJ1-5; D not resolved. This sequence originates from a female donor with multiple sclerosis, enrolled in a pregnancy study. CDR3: CASSYQNQPQHF. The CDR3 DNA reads TGTGCCAGCAGTTACCAGAATCAGCCCCAGCATTTT.